This T cell receptor (beta chain) was obtained from a study of T cell repertoires in cytomegalovirus infection. Study-wide background: HLA-C-restricted CMV epitopes, recently identified, and well-studied HLA-B-restricted ones were used by the study. CMV infection plus the matching HLA type was flagged by public TCR beta signatures. Study findings and constraints: Dominating the ex vivo response were TCR beta clonotypes that were CMV-specific and HLA-C-restricted.

CDR3 length: 14 residues. Germline V CDR1 and CDR2: PRHDT, FYEKMQ (reference sequence). TCRdb re-analysed the reads in MiXCR, keeping a single row per CDR3 protein. The data hold about 890,000 distinct CDR3 sequences, with about a third observed a single time. There are a few counts of this clonotype. Its antigen remains unknown. A junction boundary mismatches the germline segment, possibly from a read error. The chain couples TRBV13 to TRBJ2-1, with D possibly matching TRBD2 (7 bases). The sequenced sample was cultured CD8+ T cells from PBMCs, obtained from culture after CMV antigen stimulation. The sequence came from a human donor in good health (CMV status not recorded). Some clones in this sample may be carry-over from other donors' samples. CDR3 region: CASILGGGAREEFF. For the CDR3, the DNA is TGTGCCAGCATACTAGGAGGGGGGGCACGTGAGGAGTTCTTC.